This T cell receptor beta chain was sequenced for a study of cytomegalovirus exposure and HLA in healthy donors. Study results and caveats: Despite most TCR sequences being rare, some public TCRs occurred in many donors. Trimming of TCR beta V- and J-genes showed a link, identified in a later analysis, to a missense DCLRE1C variant. Accurate prediction of most subjects' HLA-A and HLA-B alleles from TCR beta sequences was reported. In vitro work confirmed that a few CMV-associated chains recognize CMV antigens.

In the PCR, 60 Vbeta and 13 Jbeta primers were used. Clones were read by immunoSEQ multiplex PCR, and TCRdb kept only the in-frame ones, dropping some. The repertoire holds under 150,000 clones, with about 80% as singletons. Notes on this clone: What it binds is not known.

The sequencing sample was made of PBMCs. This clonotype originated in a woman aged 50 to 60 in good health and CMV-seronegative.

CDR3 sequence reads: CASSLLTSLFDTQYF. As DNA, the CDR3 is TGTGCCAGCAGCTTACTGACTAGCCTTTTCGATACGCAGTATTTT. The chain employs TRBV7-6 and TRBJ2-3; 7 bases are shared with TRBD2. With 2 bases clipped from V and 6 bases from J, the junction kept 8 bases outside the gene matches. This CDR3 spans 15 amino acids. Germline lookup yields CDR1 SGHVS and CDR2 FNYEAQ.